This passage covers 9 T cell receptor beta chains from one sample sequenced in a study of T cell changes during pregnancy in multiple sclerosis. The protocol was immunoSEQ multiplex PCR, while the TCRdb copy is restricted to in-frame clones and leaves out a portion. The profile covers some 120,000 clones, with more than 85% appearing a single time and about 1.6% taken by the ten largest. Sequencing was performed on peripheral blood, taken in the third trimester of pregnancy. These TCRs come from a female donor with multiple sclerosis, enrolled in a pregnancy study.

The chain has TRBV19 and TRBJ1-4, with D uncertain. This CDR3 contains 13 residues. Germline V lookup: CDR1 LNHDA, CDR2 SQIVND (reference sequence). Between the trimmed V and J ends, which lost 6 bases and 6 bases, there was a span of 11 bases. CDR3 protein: CASSPGLDEKLFF. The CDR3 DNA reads TGTGCCAGTAGCCCGGGATTGGATGAAAAACTGTTTTTT.

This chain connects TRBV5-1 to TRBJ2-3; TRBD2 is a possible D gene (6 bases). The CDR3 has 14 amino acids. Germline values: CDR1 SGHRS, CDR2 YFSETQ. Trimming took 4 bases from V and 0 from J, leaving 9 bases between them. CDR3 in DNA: TGCGCCAGCAGCCACGGGGGTAGCACAGATACGCAGTATTTT. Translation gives CASSHGGSTDTQYF. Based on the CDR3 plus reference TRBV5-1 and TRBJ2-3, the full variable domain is KAGVTQTPRYLIKTRGQQVTLSCSPISGHRSVSWYQQTPGQGLQFLFEYFSETQRNKGNFPGRFSGRQFSNSRSEMNVSTLELGDSALYLCASSHGGSTDTQYFGPGTRLTVL.

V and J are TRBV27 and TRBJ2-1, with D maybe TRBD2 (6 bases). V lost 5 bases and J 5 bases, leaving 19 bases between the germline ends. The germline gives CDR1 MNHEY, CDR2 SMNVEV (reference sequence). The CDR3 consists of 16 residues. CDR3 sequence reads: CASSRDSLTSNNEQFF. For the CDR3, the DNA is TGTGCCAGCAGTCGGGACTCGCTAACATCGAACAATGAGCAGTTCTTC.

CDR3 DNA sequence: TGTGCCAGCAGTTTAGGGGGGGGGCCCTCACCCCTCCACTTT. It specifies CASSLGGGPSPLHF. The V gene is TRBV7-3, the J gene TRBJ1-6; perhaps TRBD1 as D (6 bases). From germline, CDR1 is SGHTA and CDR2 FQGTGA. V lost 6 bases and J 10 bases, leaving 16 bases between the germline ends. This CDR3 is 14 amino acids long. The full variable domain, in which reference TRBV7-3 and TRBJ1-6 provide the parts outside the CDR3, is GAGVSQTPSNKVTEKGKYVELRCDPISGHTALYWYRQSLGQGPEFLIYFQGTGAADDSGLPNDRFFAVRPEGSVSTLKIQRTERGDSAVYLCASSLGGGPSPLHFGNGTRLTVT.

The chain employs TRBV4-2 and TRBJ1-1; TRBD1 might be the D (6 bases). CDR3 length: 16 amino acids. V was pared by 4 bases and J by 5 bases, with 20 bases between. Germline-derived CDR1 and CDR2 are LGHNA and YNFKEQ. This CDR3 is CASSRYSDSRRTEAFF. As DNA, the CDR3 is TGTGCCAGCAGCCGGTACTCGGACAGTCGAAGGACTGAAGCTTTCTTT.

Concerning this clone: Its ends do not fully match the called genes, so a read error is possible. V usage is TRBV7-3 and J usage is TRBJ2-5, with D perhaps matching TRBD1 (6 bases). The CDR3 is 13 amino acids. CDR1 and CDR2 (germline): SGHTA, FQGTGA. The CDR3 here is CASSLTPQGPHHF. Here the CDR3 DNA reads TGTGCCAGCAGCTTAACGCCCCAGGGGCCGCATCACTTC.

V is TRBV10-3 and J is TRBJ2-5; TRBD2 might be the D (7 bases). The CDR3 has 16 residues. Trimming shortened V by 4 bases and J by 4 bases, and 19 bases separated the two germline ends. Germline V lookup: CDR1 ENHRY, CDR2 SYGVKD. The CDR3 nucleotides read TGTGCCATCAGTGGAGGGGGAGGGATCGGAATAGAGACCCAGTACTTC. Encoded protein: CAISGGGGIGIETQYF.

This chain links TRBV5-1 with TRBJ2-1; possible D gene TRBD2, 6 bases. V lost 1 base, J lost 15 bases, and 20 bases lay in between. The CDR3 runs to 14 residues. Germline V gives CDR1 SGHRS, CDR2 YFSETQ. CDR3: CASSLSSIRDLRFF. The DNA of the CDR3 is TGCGCCAGCAGCTTGTCATCCATCCGGGACTTACGGTTCTTC. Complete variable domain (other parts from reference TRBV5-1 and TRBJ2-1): KAGVTQTPRYLIKTRGQQVTLSCSPISGHRSVSWYQQTPGQGLQFLFEYFSETQRNKGNFPGRFSGRQFSNSRSEMNVSTLELGDSALYLCASSLSSIRDLRFFGPGTRLTVL.

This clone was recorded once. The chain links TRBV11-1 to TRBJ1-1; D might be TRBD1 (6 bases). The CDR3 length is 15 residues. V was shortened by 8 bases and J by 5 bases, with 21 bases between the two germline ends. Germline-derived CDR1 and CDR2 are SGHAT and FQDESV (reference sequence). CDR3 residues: CASRPLGQGSTEAFF. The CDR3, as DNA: TGTGCCAGCCGCCCCTTGGGGCAGGGGTCGACTGAAGCTTTCTTT. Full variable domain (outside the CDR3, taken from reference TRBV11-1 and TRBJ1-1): EAEVAQSPRYKITEKSQAVAFWCDPISGHATLYWYRQILGQGPELLVQFQDESVVDDSQLPKDRFSAERLKGVDSTLKIQPAELGDSAMYLCASRPLGQGSTEAFFGQGTRLTVV.